This T cell receptor beta chain originates from a study of blood T cell repertoires in COVID-19 (TCRdb year 2020). Concerning the study at large: The collaborator samples originated in the United States, Italy and Spain and spanned the acute and convalescent phases of COVID-19. The material from the prospective study consisted of cDNA or gDNA derived from T cells, B-cell-depleted T cells, or PBMCs. Subjects who had been exposed to COVID-19, were actively infected with it, or had recovered from it provided the deeply sampled blood TCRbeta repertoires that made up the dataset. The repertoires were made available in a free public database intended to serve as a resource for research on the immune response to SARS-CoV-2. Samples were obtained from the ongoing ImmuneRACE study (first 160 participants) and from about 1,300 subjects provided by 6 global collaborators. Sample metadata almost always included a de-identified subject ID, COVID-19 status, age in years and sex. Where available, HLA class I and class II types were obtained from metadata supplied by the sample provider rather than from assay-based typing.

What the work shows at the level of the full study, not this receptor alone: Clinical and demographic metadata were provided uncurated, with the amount varying by source and participant.

One collaborating source in Seattle enrolled patients during active infection and followed them longitudinally through the course of disease. Collaborating institutions collected whole blood in K2EDTA tubes following their own protocols. For TCRbeta analysis, collaborator samples were shipped as frozen whole blood, as isolated PBMCs, or as DNA extracted from either sample type. At the junction V is shortened by 2 bases and J by 7 bases; bases outside the gene matches: 5. From a lookup of the germline V gene, CDR1 and CDR2 are MGHRA and YSYEKL. The CDR3, cysteine through phenylalanine, is 14 amino acids long. Only CDR3 DNA remains: 42 bases, in frame from the first base. TCRbeta CDR3 regions were amplified from genomic DNA using the immunoSEQ Assay, a bias-controlled multiplex PCR. As for the authors' bioinformatics: Within the assay, amplification of reference gene primers was used to estimate how many nucleated cells each sample contained. Sequence reads were collapsed and filtered to measure the absolute abundance of every unique TCRbeta CDR3 rearrangement. Productive Simpson clonality was computed per sample as the square root of Simpson's diversity index over productive rearrangements. TCRdb took over this immuneACCESS table, retaining in-frame rearrangements with V and J assigned. Such tables are incomplete; in checked studies, under half of the missing clones stem from an unresolved V gene, and the remainder is unexplained. V and J calls and clone size are those listed in that table; D and trimming were worked out from the DNA. The sample yields over 150,000 clones; roughly 88% were counted once. About 18% of the sample comes from the top ten.

As concerns this clone: Its antigen remains unidentified. Per-nucleotide qualities are absent, and no much larger clonotype sits a single base away.

The rearrangement joined TRBV4-1 to TRBJ2-7, and TRBD1 matches 10 of the central bases. Sequencing used peripheral blood. The sequence derives from a man between 45 and 60 years old with COVID-19, enrolled during active disease. The DNA reads TGCGCCAGCAGCCAAACCCGGGACAGGGGAGAGCAGTACTTC. Its product reads: CASSQTRDRGEQYF.